This T cell receptor (beta chain) was profiled in a study of identical twins. This clonotype has a single count. TCRdb re-derived calls from the 5' RACE reads in MiXCR, one entry per CDR3 protein. The data show 650,000 to 750,000 distinct CDR3 sequences, 21% seen once. The same sample was also studied in work on T cells expressing NK-cell markers.

The sequence derives from a woman aged 18-29 years in good health. Input material: PBMCs.

DNA for the CDR3: TGTGCCAGCAGCGTAGTAGCTGATGGCTACACCTTC. It encodes CASSVVADGYTF. The V gene is TRBV9, the J gene TRBJ1-2, with D unresolved. The CDR3 consists of 12 residues. Trimming removed 0 bases at V and 6 bases at J, with 6 bases between. Germline V gives CDR1 SGDLS, CDR2 YYNGEE. The complete variable domain, with remaining parts taken from reference TRBV9 and TRBJ1-2, reads DSGVTQTPKHLITATGQRVTLRCSPRSGDLSVYWYQQSLDQGLQFLIQYYNGEERAKGNILERFSAQQFPDLHSELNLSSLELGDSALYFCASSVVADGYTFGSGTRLTVV.